What follows are 7 T cell receptor beta chains derived from one specimen sequenced in a study of shared clonotypes between healthy human individuals. Repertoires were generated with immunoSEQ multiplex PCR, while TCRdb's copy carries only in-frame clones and drops some. The data contain fewer than 2.5 million clones, 90% to 95% of them singletons. Sequencing used naive CD4+ T cells from PBMCs. The subset: CD45RA+ positively selected. The origin of the receptors is a man between 18 and 29 years old in good health. Some clones in this sample may be carry-over from other donors' samples.

In its sample, this clone was seen once. V usage is TRBV28 and J usage is TRBJ2-7; D possibly matches TRBD1 or TRBD2 (6 bases each). Germline lookup yields CDR1 MDHEN and CDR2 SYDVKM. The CDR3 has 14 amino acids. The V end was cut by 8 bases, the J end by 4 bases, with 18 bases between. In DNA form, the CDR3 reads TGTGCCAGCCAAAGGGGGGACGGGATATACGAGCAGTACTTC. Residues: CASQRGDGIYEQYF.

The chain is built from TRBV27 and TRBJ2-2; the D gene is possibly TRBD2 (6 bases). CDR3 length equals 15 residues. The germline gives CDR1 MNHEY, CDR2 SMNVEV (reference sequence). The ends were cut back, 5 bases at V and 4 bases at J, with 14 bases in the middle. The CDR3 DNA follows: TGTGCCAGCAGTACTACTAGCTCCGGCACCGGGGAGCTGTTTTTT. Its protein product is CASSTTSSGTGELFF.

The count of this clone is one. The chain's CDR3 is CASSFSWTSGADTQYF. The CDR3, as DNA: TGTGCCAGCAGTTTCTCTTGGACTAGCGGTGCAGATACGCAGTATTTT. This chain connects TRBV28 to TRBJ2-3; 10 nucleotides line up with TRBD2. J was trimmed by 4 bases and V by 3 bases; bases with no gene match: 7. The CDR3 is 16 residues long. Germline assignment: CDR1 MDHEN and CDR2 SYDVKM.

V gene TRBV9 combines with J gene TRBJ2-3; 10 nucleotides align to TRBD2. The CDR3 is 14 residues long. V was pared by 6 bases and J by 8 bases, with 9 bases of the junction left unmatched. Germline loops: CDR1 SGDLS, CDR2 YYNGEE. CDR3 nucleotides: TGTGCCAGCATTATCCTAGCGGGAGACACTACGCAGTATTTT. Translation gives CASIILAGDTTQYF.

This chain connects TRBV2 to TRBJ1-2, with unresolved D. Per the germline V gene, CDR1 is SNHLY and CDR2 is FYNNEI. The CDR3 is made up of 14 amino acids. V lost 1 base, J lost 4 bases, and 10 bases lay in between. CDR3 bases: TGTGCCAGCAGTGAAGACTTGGATAGCTATGGCTACACCTTC. It is translated as CASSEDLDSYGYTF.

This rearrangement joins TRBV4-3 to TRBJ2-7; D remains unclear. The CDR3 has 14 amino acids. Germline V lookup: CDR1 LGHNA, CDR2 YSLEER. The V and J ends lost 1 base and 3 bases respectively, with 10 bases between them. The CDR3 spells CASSQARSYYEQYF. As DNA, the CDR3 is TGCGCCAGCAGCCAAGCCCGGTCCTACTACGAGCAGTACTTC.

This clone was recorded once. This chain links TRBV18 with TRBJ2-1; 9 bases fit TRBD2. Trimming at V came to 6 bases and at J to 4 bases, leaving 7 bases not matched to a gene. The CDR3 totals 15 residues. CDR1 is KGHSH and CDR2 is LQKENI in the germline V gene. The CDR3: CASSSGSPQYNEQFF. CDR3 bases: TGTGCCAGCTCTAGCGGGAGCCCCCAGTACAATGAGCAGTTCTTC.